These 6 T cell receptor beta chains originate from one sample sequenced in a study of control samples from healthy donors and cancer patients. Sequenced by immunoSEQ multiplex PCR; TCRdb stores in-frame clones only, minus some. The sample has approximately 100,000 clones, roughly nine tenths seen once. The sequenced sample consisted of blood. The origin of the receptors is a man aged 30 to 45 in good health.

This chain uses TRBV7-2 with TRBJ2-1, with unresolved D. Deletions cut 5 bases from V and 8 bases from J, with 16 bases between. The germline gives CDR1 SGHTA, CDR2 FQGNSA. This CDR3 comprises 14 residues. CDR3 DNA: TGTGCCAGCAGCCCCCGGTTAGTATCTGATGAGCAGTTCTTC. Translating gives CASSPRLVSDEQFF.

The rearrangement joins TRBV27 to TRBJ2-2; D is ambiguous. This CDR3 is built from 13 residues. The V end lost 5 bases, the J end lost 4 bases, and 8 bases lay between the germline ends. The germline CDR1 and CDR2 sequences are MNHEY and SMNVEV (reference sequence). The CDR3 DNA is TGTGCCAGCAGTCTAAGGGTCACCGGGGAGCTGTTTTTT. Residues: CASSLRVTGELFF.

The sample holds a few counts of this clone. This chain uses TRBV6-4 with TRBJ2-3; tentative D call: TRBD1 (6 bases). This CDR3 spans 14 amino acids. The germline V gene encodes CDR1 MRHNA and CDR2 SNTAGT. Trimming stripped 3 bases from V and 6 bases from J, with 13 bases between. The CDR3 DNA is TGTGCCAGCAGTGAGCAAGGGACACAGGATACGCAGTATTTT. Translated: CASSEQGTQDTQYF.

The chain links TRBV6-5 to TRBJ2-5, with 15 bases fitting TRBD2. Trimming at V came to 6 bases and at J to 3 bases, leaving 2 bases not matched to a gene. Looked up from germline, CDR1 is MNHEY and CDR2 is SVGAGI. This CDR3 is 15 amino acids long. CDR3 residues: CASRRTSGGEETQYF. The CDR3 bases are TGTGCCAGCAGACGGACTAGCGGGGGGGAAGAGACCCAGTACTTC.

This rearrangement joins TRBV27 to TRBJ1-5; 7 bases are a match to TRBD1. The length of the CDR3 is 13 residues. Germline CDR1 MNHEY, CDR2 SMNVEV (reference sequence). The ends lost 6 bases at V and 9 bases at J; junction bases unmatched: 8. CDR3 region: CASSLYRGTPQHF. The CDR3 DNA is TGTGCCAGCAGCCTCTACAGGGGTACGCCCCAGCATTTT.

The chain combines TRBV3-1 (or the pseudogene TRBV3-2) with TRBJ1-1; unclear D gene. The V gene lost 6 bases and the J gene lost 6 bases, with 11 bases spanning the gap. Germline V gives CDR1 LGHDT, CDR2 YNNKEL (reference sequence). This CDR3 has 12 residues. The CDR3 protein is CASSSFRAEAFF. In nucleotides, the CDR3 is TGTGCCAGCAGTTCTTTTCGGGCTGAAGCTTTCTTT.